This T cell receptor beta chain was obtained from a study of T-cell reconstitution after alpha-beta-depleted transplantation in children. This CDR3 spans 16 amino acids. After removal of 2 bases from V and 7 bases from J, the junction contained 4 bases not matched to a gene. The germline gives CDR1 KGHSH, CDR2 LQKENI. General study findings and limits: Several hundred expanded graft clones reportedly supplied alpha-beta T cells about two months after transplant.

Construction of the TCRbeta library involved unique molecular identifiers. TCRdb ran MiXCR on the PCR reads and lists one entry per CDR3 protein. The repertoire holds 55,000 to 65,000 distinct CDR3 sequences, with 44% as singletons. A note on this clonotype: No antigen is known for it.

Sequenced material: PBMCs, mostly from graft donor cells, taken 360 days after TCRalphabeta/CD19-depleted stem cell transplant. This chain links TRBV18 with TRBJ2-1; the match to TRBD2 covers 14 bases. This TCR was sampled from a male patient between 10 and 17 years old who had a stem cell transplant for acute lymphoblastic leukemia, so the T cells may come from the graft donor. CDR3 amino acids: CASSPAGLAGGNEQFF. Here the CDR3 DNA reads TGTGCCAGCTCACCAGCTGGACTAGCGGGAGGAAATGAGCAGTTCTTC.